This T cell receptor beta chain stems from a study of blood T cell repertoires in COVID-19. The method was immunoSEQ multiplex PCR; TCRdb's version includes in-frame clones alone and lacks a portion of them. The sample contains 250,000 to 350,000 clones, 70% to 90% of which appear only once. This CDR3 contains 14 residues. Germline CDR1 reads SGHDN; CDR2 reads FVKESK. After removal of 5 bases from V and 4 bases from J, the junction contained 6 bases not matched to a gene. The specimen sequenced was PBMCs or T cells enriched from blood (not recorded which). The source is a woman in her late teens or twenties who had recovered from COVID-19. The chain carries TRBV14 and TRBJ1-2, with 8 bases matching TRBD1. Here the CDR3 reads CASSWTGTGYGYTF. The CDR3 DNA reads TGTGCCAGCAGCTGGACAGGGACAGGCTATGGCTACACCTTC.